In this sample, the clone carrying this TCR beta chain turned up a few times. The CDR3 sequence is 13 residues long. The V and J ends lost 3 bases and 7 bases respectively, with 9 bases between them. Per the germline V gene, CDR1 is SNHLY and CDR2 is FYNNEI. Per the study methods: From reference gene primer amplification, estimates of nucleated cell counts were derived. Produced via immunoSEQ multiplex PCR; TCRdb's table is partial and in-frame only. V, J and clone size are those of that table, while D and trimming were read from the DNA. Among tens of thousands of clones, about four fifths were seen once, and the ten largest hold about 10%. This entry comes from a study of blood T cell repertoires in COVID-19. Study details: Acute and convalescent COVID-19 samples came from the United States, Italy and Spain. From T cells, B-cell-depleted T cells, or PBMCs came the material, which was cDNA or gDNA.

The sample consisted of peripheral blood. This sequence was found in a man in his sixties with acute or convalescent COVID-19. The rearrangement uses TRBV2 and TRBJ1-4, with D possibly matching TRBD1 (5 bases). CDR3 sequence reads: CASSEWTTEKLFF. The CDR3 DNA reads as TGTGCCAGCAGTGAGTGGACAACTGAAAAACTGTTTTTT.